A selection of T cell receptor beta chains follows, all from one sample in a study of blood T cell repertoires in COVID-19. Assay used: immunoSEQ multiplex PCR; TCRdb lists only in-frame clones, some missing. The data contain roughly 100,000 clones, roughly 85% of them singletons. The sample consisted of peripheral blood. The source is a woman older than 75 with acute or convalescent COVID-19. The CDR3 runs from the conserved cysteine through the conserved F or W. Fields, in order: D gene, clone size, V gene, J gene, CDR3 protein, CDR3 DNA. The D gene is left open where the match is weak. Clone size, where shown, is once, few, many, or a class for clones that have expanded.

TRBD1,once,TRBV2,TRBJ2-5,CASSRGQGRTQYF,TGTGCCAGCAGCCGGGGACAGGGGAGGACCCAGTACTTC
NA,NA,TRBV5-1,TRBJ2-3,CASSLERGDTQYF,TGCGCCAGCAGCTTGGAACGGGGGGATACGCAGTATTTT
TRBD2,NA,TRBV27,TRBJ2-3,CASGASGSTDTQYF,TGTGCCTCGGGGGCTAGCGGGAGCACAGATACGCAGTATTTT
TRBD2,NA,TRBV7-9,TRBJ2-1,CASSPAGTIYNEQFF,TGTGCCAGCAGCCCCGCCGGGACTATCTACAATGAGCAGTTCTTC
TRBD1,NA,TRBV6-6,TRBJ2-6,CASRETGAGANVLTF,TGTGCCAGCAGGGAAACAGGGGCCGGGGCCAACGTCCTGACTTTC
NA,NA,TRBV2,TRBJ1-1,CASSGTPGGGEAFF,TGTGCCAGCAGTGGGACCCCCGGCGGGGGTGAAGCTTTCTTT
TRBD2,NA,TRBV3-1/TRBV3-2,TRBJ2-5,CASSQAGTSVTPAETQYF,TGTGCCAGCAGCCAGGCCGGGACTAGCGTGACCCCAGCAGAGACCCAGTACTTC
NA,NA,TRBV27,TRBJ1-5,CASNERGPGQPQHF,TGTGCCAGCAATGAAAGAGGCCCTGGACAGCCCCAGCATTTT
TRBD2,NA,TRBV24-1,TRBJ2-1,CATSVGLSGVNEQFF,TGTGCCACCAGTGTCGGTCTTAGCGGGGTGAATGAGCAGTTCTTC
TRBD2,few,TRBV4-2,TRBJ2-3,CASSQDSRLAGGEDTQYF,TGTGCCAGCAGCCAAGATAGCCGACTAGCGGGAGGTGAGGATACGCAGTATTTT
NA,NA,TRBV29-1,TRBJ1-2,CSVVQAGYTF,TGCAGCGTTGTCCAGGCTGGCTACACCTTC
TRBD2,NA,TRBV4-1,TRBJ2-1,CASSQVLRTSGREGYNEQFF,TGCGCCAGCAGCCAAGTACTCCGGACTAGCGGGAGGGAGGGGTACAATGAGCAGTTCTTC
NA,NA,TRBV4-1,TRBJ2-5,CASSQVALDETQYF,TGCGCCAGCAGCCAAGTTGCGCTAGACGAGACCCAGTACTTC
NA,NA,TRBV5-1,TRBJ2-5,CASSQGQQETQYF,TGCGCCAGCAGCCAAGGACAGCAAGAGACCCAGTACTTC
TRBD2,NA,TRBV6-4,TRBJ2-7,CASTTGTSPWEQYF,TGTGCCAGCACCACCGGGACTAGCCCTTGGGAGCAGTACTTC
TRBD2,once,TRBV7-2,TRBJ2-2,CASRKAGARDTGELFF,TGTGCCAGCAGAAAAGCGGGAGCCCGAGACACCGGGGAGCTGTTTTTT
TRBD2,NA,TRBV19,TRBJ2-1,CATKARTSGNNEQFF,TGTGCCACAAAAGCCCGGACTAGCGGCAACAATGAGCAGTTCTTC
TRBD1,NA,TRBV3-1/TRBV3-2,TRBJ1-1,CASSPRQGGRQNTEAFF,TGTGCCAGCAGCCCACGACAGGGAGGTCGCCAGAACACTGAAGCTTTCTTT
NA,NA,TRBV5-1,TRBJ2-1,CASSLAPGNEQFF,TGCGCCAGCAGCTTGGCCCCCGGGAATGAGCAGTTCTTC
NA,NA,TRBV6-5,TRBJ2-2,CASRRTVTLSGELFF,TGTGCCAGCAGACGGACAGTTACACTGTCCGGGGAGCTGTTTTTT
NA,NA,TRBV2,TRBJ2-1,CASKQGVPYNEQFF,TGTGCCAGCAAGCAAGGAGTCCCCTACAATGAGCAGTTCTTC
NA,NA,TRBV5-1,TRBJ1-1,CASSLASGTYEAFF,TGCGCCAGCAGCTTGGCCTCGGGAACCTATGAAGCTTTCTTT
TRBD2,NA,TRBV27,TRBJ2-7,CASSGRTRVAYEQYF,TGTGCCAGCAGTGGCCGGACTAGGGTCGCTTACGAGCAGTACTTC
NA,once,TRBV7-2,TRBJ2-3,CASGSRGDTQYF,TGTGCCAGCGGATCCCGGGGGGATACGCAGTATTTT
NA,NA,TRBV7-8,TRBJ2-7,CASRGRDRTYEQYF,TGTGCCAGCAGGGGCCGCGACCGTACCTACGAGCAGTACTTC
NA,NA,TRBV5-1,TRBJ1-5,CASSLGANQPQHF,TGCGCCAGCAGCTTGGGAGCCAATCAGCCCCAGCATTTT
NA,NA,TRBV11-2,TRBJ1-1,CASSRNRERKTEAFF,TGTGCCAGCAGCCGAAACAGGGAGCGAAAGACTGAAGCTTTCTTT
NA,NA,TRBV29-1,TRBJ1-1,CSVDIKNTEAFF,TGCAGCGTTGATATTAAGAACACTGAAGCTTTCTTT
TRBD2,NA,TRBV24-1,TRBJ2-1,CATKPSGSANEQFF,TGTGCCACCAAGCCTAGCGGGAGTGCTAATGAGCAGTTCTTC
TRBD2,NA,TRBV7-9,TRBJ2-1,CASTPGLVYSYNEQFF,TGTGCCAGCACCCCGGGACTAGTCTACTCCTACAATGAGCAGTTCTTC
NA,NA,TRBV3-1/TRBV3-2,TRBJ2-5,CASSQGASAQETQYF,TGTGCCAGCAGCCAAGGGGCTAGCGCCCAAGAGACCCAGTACTTC
NA,NA,TRBV3-1/TRBV3-2,TRBJ2-7,CASSSWAVSYEQYF,TGTGCCAGCAGTTCCTGGGCCGTCTCCTACGAGCAGTACTTC
TRBD1,NA,TRBV10-1,TRBJ2-5,CASSDPGGDLETQYF,TGCGCCAGCAGCGACCCAGGGGGTGACCTGGAGACCCAGTACTTC
NA,NA,TRBV5-8,TRBJ1-2,CASSFSREGYTF,TGTGCCAGCAGCTTTTCCAGGGAAGGCTACACCTTC
TRBD1,NA,TRBV7-2,TRBJ1-6,CASSLAIGQGGYNSPLHF,TGTGCCAGCAGCTTAGCGATAGGACAGGGGGGGTATAATTCACCCCTCCACTTT
NA,NA,TRBV5-1,TRBJ2-5,CASSPGLEETQYF,TGCGCCAGCAGCCCAGGTTTAGAAGAGACCCAGTACTTC
NA,NA,TRBV6-4,TRBJ1-6,CASREGGEYNSPLHF,TGTGCCAGCAGAGAAGGGGGGGAATATAATTCACCCCTCCACTTT
TRBD2,NA,TRBV7-2,TRBJ2-3,CASSLGLARTDTQYF,TGTGCCAGCAGCCTGGGACTAGCGAGGACAGATACGCAGTATTTT
NA,NA,TRBV7-9,TRBJ1-6,CASSLTDSPLHF,TGTGCCAGCAGCTTGACAGATTCACCCCTCCACTTT
NA,NA,TRBV3-1/TRBV3-2,TRBJ2-4,CASSSRTPEGIQYF,TGTGCCAGCAGCTCCCGGACCCCAGAGGGCATTCAGTACTTC
NA,NA,TRBV21-1,TRBJ2-2,CASSGGANTGELFF,TGTGCCAGCAGCGGCGGGGCGAACACCGGGGAGCTGTTTTTT
TRBD1,NA,TRBV5-4,TRBJ2-5,CASSFPPGTDEETQYF,TGTGCCAGCAGCTTTCCCCCTGGGACAGATGAAGAGACCCAGTACTTC
NA,NA,TRBV28,TRBJ1-3,CASSLSGGVGNTIYF,TGTGCCAGCAGTTTAAGCGGAGGCGTTGGAAACACCATATATTTT
TRBD1,NA,TRBV7-9,TRBJ2-2,CASSTPRGPTDFFNTGELFF,TGTGCCAGCAGCACTCCCAGGGGGCCTACCGATTTTTTCAACACCGGGGAGCTGTTTTTT
NA,NA,TRBV29-1,TRBJ2-2,CSVERLGSNTGELFF,TGCAGCGTTGAACGCCTGGGTAGCAACACCGGGGAGCTGTTTTTT
NA,NA,TRBV4-1,TRBJ1-1,CASSQVEGRDTEAFF,TGCGCCAGCAGCCAAGTGGAGGGGCGGGACACTGAAGCTTTCTTT
TRBD1,NA,TRBV19,TRBJ1-5,CASSTSTGGSNQPQHF,TGTGCCAGTAGTACATCGACAGGGGGTAGCAATCAGCCCCAGCATTTT
TRBD2,NA,TRBV25-1,TRBJ2-3,CASSEIAGGPDTQYF,TGTGCCAGCAGTGAAATAGCGGGAGGCCCAGATACGCAGTATTTT
TRBD1,NA,TRBV28,TRBJ2-1,CASSPLRTGRYNEQFF,TGTGCCAGCAGTCCCCTAAGGACAGGTCGGTACAATGAGCAGTTCTTC
TRBD2,NA,TRBV7-9,TRBJ2-5,CASSLEGGLGQETQYF,TGTGCCAGCAGCTTAGAGGGGGGACTAGGCCAAGAGACCCAGTACTTC
TRBD1,NA,TRBV6-2/TRBV6-3,TRBJ1-5,CASSWGTGSYSNQPQHF,TGTGCCAGCAGCTGGGGGACAGGGTCATATAGCAATCAGCCCCAGCATTTT
TRBD2,NA,TRBV7-2,TRBJ2-3,CASSSGRASNTQYF,TGTGCCAGCAGTTCAGGGAGGGCCTCAAATACGCAGTATTTT
NA,NA,TRBV12-3/TRBV12-4,TRBJ2-7,CASSLGVRDEQYF,TGTGCCAGCAGTTTGGGCGTCCGTGACGAGCAGTACTTC
TRBD1,NA,TRBV15,TRBJ1-1,CATSRVPDRGTTEAFF,TGTGCCACCAGCAGAGTCCCCGACAGGGGGACCACTGAAGCTTTCTTT